This TCR beta chain was retrieved from a study of PD-1 blockade in classical Hodgkin lymphoma. Germline assignment: CDR1 SGHVS and CDR2 FQNEAQ. CDR3 length: 15 residues. Trimming removed 5 bases from V and 5 bases from J, with 15 bases in between. The study, taken as a whole, reports: What caused the repertoire differences, perhaps disease activity or prior therapy, remains undefined. When set against healthy donors, newly diagnosed patients were reported to show lower baseline TCR diversity. By C4D1, CD4+ diversity increased significantly, especially in complete responders. Newly diagnosed and completely responding patients shared comparable baseline diversity.

Clones were read by immunoSEQ multiplex PCR, and TCRdb kept only the in-frame ones, dropping some. The table lists over 25,000 clones, around 74% of them singletons. The sample holds a few counts of this clone. What it recognizes is unknown. The time point here: cycle 4 day 1 (C4D1), after 5 to 7 weeks of nivolumab. No patient escaped relapse after autologous stem cell transplantation, and brentuximab vedotin exposure varied. The J gene is TRBJ2-2, the V gene TRBV7-8, with D maybe TRBD1 (6 bases). The sequenced sample was peripheral blood mononuclear cells (PBMCs), obtained before the fourth cycle of nivolumab. This clonotype was obtained from a human donor with classical Hodgkin lymphoma. The CDR3 spells CASSQDRISTGELFF. Here the CDR3 DNA reads TGTGCCAGCAGCCAGGACAGAATTAGTACCGGGGAGCTGTTTTTT.